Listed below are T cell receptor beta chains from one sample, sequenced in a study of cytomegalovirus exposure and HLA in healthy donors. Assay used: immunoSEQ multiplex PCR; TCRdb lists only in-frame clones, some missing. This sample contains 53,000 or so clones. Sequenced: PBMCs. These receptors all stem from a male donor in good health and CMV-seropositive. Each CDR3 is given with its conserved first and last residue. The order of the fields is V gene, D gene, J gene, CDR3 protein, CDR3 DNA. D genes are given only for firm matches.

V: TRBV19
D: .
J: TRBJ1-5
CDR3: CASSIGGGQPQHF
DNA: TGTGCCAGTAGTATTGGGGGAGGGCAGCCCCAGCATTTT

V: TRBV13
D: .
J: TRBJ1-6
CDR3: CASSLSGSSYNSPLHF
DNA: TGTGCCAGCAGCTTATCTGGGAGCTCCTATAATTCACCCCTCCACTTT

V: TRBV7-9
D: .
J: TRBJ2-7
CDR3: CASSLGMDSSYEQYF
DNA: TGTGCCAGCAGCTTAGGAATGGACAGTTCCTACGAGCAGTACTTC

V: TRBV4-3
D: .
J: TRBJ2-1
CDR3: CASSQDWGDPGWFF
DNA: TGCGCCAGCAGCCAAGATTGGGGGGACCCGGGGTGGTTCTTC

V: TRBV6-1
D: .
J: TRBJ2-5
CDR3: CASIASLVEETQYF
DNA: TGTGCCAGCATCGCTAGCTTGGTGGAAGAGACCCAGTACTTC

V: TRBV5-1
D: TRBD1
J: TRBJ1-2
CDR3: CASSLDSGQGRYGYTF
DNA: TGCGCCAGCAGCTTAGACTCTGGACAGGGACGGTATGGCTACACCTTC

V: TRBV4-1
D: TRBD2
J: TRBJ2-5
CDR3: CASSQFSGGGETQYF
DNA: TGCGCCAGCAGCCAGTTTAGCGGGGGTGGGGAGACCCAGTACTTC

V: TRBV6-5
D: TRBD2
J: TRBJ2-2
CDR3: CATGTGGAGELFF
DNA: TGTGCCACCGGCACCGGGGGGGCCGGGGAGCTGTTTTTT

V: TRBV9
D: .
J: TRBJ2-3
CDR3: CASSVATSGASTDTQYF
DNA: TGTGCCAGCAGCGTAGCTACGTCAGGGGCTAGCACAGATACGCAGTATTTT

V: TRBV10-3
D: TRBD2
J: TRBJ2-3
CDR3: CAISEGLAGGSDTQYF
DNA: TGTGCCATCAGTGAGGGACTAGCGGGGGGGTCAGATACGCAGTATTTT

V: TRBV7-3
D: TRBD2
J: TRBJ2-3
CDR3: CASSHPAGGETDTQYF
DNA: TGTGCCAGCAGCCACCCCGCGGGGGGGGAGACAGATACGCAGTATTTT

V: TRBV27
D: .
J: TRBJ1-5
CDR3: CASSLWPNQPQHF
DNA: TGTGCCAGCAGTTTATGGCCCAATCAGCCCCAGCATTTT

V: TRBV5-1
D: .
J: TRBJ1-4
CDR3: CASSLVGGNEKLFF
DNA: TGCGCCAGCAGCTTGGTAGGAGGTAATGAAAAACTGTTTTTT

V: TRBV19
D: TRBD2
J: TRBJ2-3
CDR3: CASSTPQLAGGDITDTQYF
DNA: TGTGCCAGTAGTACACCCCAACTAGCGGGGGGGGATATAACAGATACGCAGTATTTT

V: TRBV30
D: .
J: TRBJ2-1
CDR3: CAWSVTYNEQFF
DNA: TGTGCCTGGAGTGTTACCTACAATGAGCAGTTCTTC

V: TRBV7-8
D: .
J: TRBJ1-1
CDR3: CASSLTREWAEAFF
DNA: TGTGCCAGCAGCTTAACGCGGGAATGGGCTGAAGCTTTCTTT

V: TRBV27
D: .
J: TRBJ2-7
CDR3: CASSSSGGFTISSYEQYF
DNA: .

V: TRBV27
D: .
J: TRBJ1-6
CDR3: CASSLQGWGSPLHF
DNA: TGTGCCAGCAGTCTTCAGGGGTGGGGCTCACCCCTCCACTTT

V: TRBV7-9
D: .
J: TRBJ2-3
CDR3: CASSPGPAGDTQYF
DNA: TGTGCCAGCAGCCCCGGACCCGCGGGAGATACGCAGTATTTT

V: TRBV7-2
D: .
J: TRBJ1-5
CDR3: CASSLVRGSNQPQHF
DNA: TGTGCCAGCAGCTTAGTCAGGGGTAGCAATCAGCCCCAGCATTTT

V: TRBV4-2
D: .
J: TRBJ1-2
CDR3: CASSQDPGPNYGYTF
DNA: TGTGCCAGCAGCCAAGACCCAGGCCCAAACTATGGCTACACCTTC

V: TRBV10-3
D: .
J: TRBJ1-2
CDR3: CAISELGQVNHGYTF
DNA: TGTGCCATCAGTGAGTTGGGTCAGGTTAACCATGGCTACACCTTC

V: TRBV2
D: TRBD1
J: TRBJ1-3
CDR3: CASWRQGSPGNTIYF
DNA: TGTGCCAGCTGGAGACAGGGGTCCCCTGGAAACACCATATATTTT

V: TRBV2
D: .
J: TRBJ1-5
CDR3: CASSYLEGGNQPQHF
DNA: TGTGCCAGCAGTTACCTGGAGGGGGGGAATCAGCCCCAGCATTTT

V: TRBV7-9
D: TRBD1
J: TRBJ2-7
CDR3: CASSPHHGQGLGAYEQYF
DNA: TGTGCCAGCAGCCCTCACCATGGACAGGGGTTGGGGGCGTACGAGCAGTACTTC

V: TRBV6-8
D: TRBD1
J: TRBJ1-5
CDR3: CASRPDRGRVIGNQPQHF
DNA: TGTGCCAGCAGACCCGACAGGGGGCGTGTTATTGGGAATCAGCCCCAGCATTTT

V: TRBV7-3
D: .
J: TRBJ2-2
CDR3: CASSLAFSTGELFF
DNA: TGTGCCAGCAGCTTGGCTTTTTCCACCGGGGAGCTGTTTTTT

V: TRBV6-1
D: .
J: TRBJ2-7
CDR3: CASSDYGLFDEQYF
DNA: TGTGCCAGCAGTGACTACGGACTTTTCGACGAGCAGTACTTC

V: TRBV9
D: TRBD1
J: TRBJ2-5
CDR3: CASSPRGQGPRETQYF
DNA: TGTGCCAGCAGCCCCAGGGGACAGGGTCCCAGGGAGACCCAGTACTTC

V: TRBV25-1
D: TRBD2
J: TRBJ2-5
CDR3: CASSLLSGGVKETQYF
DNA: TGTGCCAGCAGTTTGTTGAGCGGGGGGGTTAAAGAGACCCAGTACTTC

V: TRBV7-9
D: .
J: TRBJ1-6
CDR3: CASSLEGSPLHF
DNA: TGTGCCAGCAGCTTGGAGGGTTCACCCCTCCACTTT

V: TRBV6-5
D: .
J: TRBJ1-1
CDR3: CASSFDSLMNTEAFF
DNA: TGTGCCAGCAGTTTTGACAGTTTAATGAACACTGAAGCTTTCTTT

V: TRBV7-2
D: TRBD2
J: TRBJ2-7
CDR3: CASSRDYYEQYF
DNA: TGTGCCAGCAGCAGGGACTACTACGAGCAGTACTTC

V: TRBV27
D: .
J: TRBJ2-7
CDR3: CALRRVYEQYF
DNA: TGTGCCCTTAGGCGGGTTTACGAGCAGTACTTC

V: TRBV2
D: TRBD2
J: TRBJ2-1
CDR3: CASSAGTSSYNEQFF
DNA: TGTGCCAGCAGCGCCGGGACTAGCAGTTACAATGAGCAGTTCTTC

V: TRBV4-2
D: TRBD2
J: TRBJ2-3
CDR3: CASSQDLAGGLRTDTQYF
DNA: TGTGCCAGCAGCCAAGATCTCGCGGGGGGGCTTCGCACAGATACGCAGTATTTT

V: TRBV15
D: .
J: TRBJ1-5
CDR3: CATSREAGFGQPQHF
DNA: TGTGCCACCAGCAGAGAGGCAGGGTTTGGTCAGCCCCAGCATTTT

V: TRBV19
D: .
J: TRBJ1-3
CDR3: CAVARDSGNTIYF
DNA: TGTGCCGTCGCGCGGGACTCTGGAAACACCATATATTTT

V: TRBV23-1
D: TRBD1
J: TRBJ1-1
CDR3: CASSRTGGEGTEAFF
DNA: TGCGCCAGCAGTCGAACAGGGGGCGAAGGCACTGAAGCTTTCTTT

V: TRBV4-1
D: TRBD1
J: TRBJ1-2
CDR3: CASSPGQGGYTF
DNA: TGCGCCAGCAGCCCCGGACAGGGCGGCTACACCTTC